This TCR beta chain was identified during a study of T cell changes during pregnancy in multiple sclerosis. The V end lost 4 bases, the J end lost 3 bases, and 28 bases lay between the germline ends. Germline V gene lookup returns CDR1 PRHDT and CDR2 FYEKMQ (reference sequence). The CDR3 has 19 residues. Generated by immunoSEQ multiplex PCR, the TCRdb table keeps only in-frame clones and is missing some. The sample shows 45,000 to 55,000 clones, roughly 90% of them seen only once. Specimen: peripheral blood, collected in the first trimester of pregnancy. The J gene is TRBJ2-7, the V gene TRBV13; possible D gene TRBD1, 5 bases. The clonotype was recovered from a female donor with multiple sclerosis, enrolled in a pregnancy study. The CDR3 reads CASSSFQGPGPQGVYEQYF. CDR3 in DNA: TGTGCCAGCAGCTCTTTCCAAGGCCCCGGGCCCCAGGGCGTCTACGAGCAGTACTTC.